The 2 T cell receptor beta chains below all came from one sample that was sequenced in a study of blood T cell repertoires in COVID-19. Sequencing was performed with immunoSEQ multiplex PCR; in TCRdb, only in-frame clones are kept and a portion is missing. The data show over 250,000 clones, about 85% seen once. The sample comprised peripheral blood. The source is a human donor in a cohort sampled during active COVID-19.

The CDR3 DNA reads TGTGCCAGCAGTTTATCTAGAGGCAGGGTAGAGCGTTATGGCTACACCTTC. Translated: CASSLSRGRVERYGYTF. The chain joins TRBV27 to TRBJ1-2; D perhaps matches TRBD1 (5 bases). The ends were cut back, 0 bases at V and 5 bases at J, with 19 bases in the middle. The CDR3 is 17 residues long. The germline V gene encodes CDR1 MNHEY and CDR2 SMNVEV (reference sequence).

The V and J genes are TRBV6-5 and TRBJ1-5; TRBD1 matches at 9 bases. In germline, CDR1 is MNHEY, CDR2 SVGAGI. This CDR3 is built from 15 residues. V was pared by 7 bases and J by 6 bases, with 10 bases of the junction left unmatched. Written as DNA, the CDR3 is TGTGCCAGCATCCTAGGACAGGGGAAAAGTCAGCCCCAGCATTTT. It translates to CASILGQGKSQPQHF.